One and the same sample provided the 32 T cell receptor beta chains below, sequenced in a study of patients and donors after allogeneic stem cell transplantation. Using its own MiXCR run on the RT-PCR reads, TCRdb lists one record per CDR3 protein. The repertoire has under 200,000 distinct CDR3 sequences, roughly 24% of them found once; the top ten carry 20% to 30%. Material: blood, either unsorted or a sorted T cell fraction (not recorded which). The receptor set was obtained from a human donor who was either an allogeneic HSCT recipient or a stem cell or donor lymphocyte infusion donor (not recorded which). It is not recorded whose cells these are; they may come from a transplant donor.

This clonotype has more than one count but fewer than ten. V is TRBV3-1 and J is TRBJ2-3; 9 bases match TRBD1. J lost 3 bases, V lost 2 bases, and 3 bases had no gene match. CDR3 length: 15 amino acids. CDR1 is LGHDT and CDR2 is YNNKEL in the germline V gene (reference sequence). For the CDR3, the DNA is TGTGCCAGCAGCCAACCGGGACAGGGTACAGATACGCAGTATTTT. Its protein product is CASSQPGQGTDTQYF.

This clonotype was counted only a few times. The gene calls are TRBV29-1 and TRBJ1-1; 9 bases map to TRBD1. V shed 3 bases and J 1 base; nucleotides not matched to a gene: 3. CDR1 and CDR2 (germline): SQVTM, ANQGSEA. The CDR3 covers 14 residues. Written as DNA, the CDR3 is TGCAGCGTTGAGAGACAGGGGGAGAACACTGAAGCTTTCTTT. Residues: CSVERQGENTEAFF.

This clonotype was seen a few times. CDR3 in DNA: TGTGCCAGCAGTTTAAGGGACACCCTTAGCAATCAGCCCCAGCATTTT. The encoded protein is CASSLRDTLSNQPQHF. V usage is TRBV12-3 or TRBV12-4 and J usage is TRBJ1-5; weak D call: TRBD1 (6 bases). V was trimmed by 2 bases and J by 0 bases, leaving 11 bases between them. This CDR3 is 16 amino acids long.

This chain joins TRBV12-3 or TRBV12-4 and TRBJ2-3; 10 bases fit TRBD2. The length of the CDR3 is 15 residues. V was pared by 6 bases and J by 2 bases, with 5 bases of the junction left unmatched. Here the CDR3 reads CASRELAGFTDTQYF. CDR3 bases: TGTGCCAGCAGGGAACTAGCGGGGTTCACAGATACGCAGTATTTT.

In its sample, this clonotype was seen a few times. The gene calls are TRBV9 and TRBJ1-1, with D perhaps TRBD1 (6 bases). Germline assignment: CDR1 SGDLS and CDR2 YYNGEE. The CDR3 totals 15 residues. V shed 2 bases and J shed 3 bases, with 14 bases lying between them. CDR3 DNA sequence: TGTGCCAGCAGCGTGATCGGCAGGGGAGACACTGAAGCTTTCTTT. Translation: CASSVIGRGDTEAFF.

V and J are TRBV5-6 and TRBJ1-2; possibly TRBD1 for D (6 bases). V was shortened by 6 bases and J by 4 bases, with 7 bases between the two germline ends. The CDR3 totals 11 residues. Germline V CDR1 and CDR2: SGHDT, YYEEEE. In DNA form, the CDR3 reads TGTGCCAGCACACAGGGCTATGGCTACACCTTC. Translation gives CASTQGYGYTF.

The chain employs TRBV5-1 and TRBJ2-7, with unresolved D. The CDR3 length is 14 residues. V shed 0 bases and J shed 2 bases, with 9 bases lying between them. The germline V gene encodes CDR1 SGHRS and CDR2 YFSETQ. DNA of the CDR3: TGCGCCAGCAGCTTGGAGGGCAGGACCTACGAGCAGTACTTC. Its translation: CASSLEGRTYEQYF.

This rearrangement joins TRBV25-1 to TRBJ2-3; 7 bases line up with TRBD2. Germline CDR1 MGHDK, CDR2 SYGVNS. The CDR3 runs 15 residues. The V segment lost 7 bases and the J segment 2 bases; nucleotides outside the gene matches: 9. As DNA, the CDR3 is TGTGCCAGCAAGTATAGCGGGTGGTACACAGATACGCAGTATTTT. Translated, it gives CASKYSGWYTDTQYF.

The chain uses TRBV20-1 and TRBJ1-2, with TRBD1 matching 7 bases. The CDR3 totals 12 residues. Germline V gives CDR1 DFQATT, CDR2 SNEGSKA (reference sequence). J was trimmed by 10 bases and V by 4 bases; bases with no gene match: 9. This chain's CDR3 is CSATPSTGTYTF. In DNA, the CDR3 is TGCAGTGCTACCCCGTCGACAGGGACCTACACCTTC.

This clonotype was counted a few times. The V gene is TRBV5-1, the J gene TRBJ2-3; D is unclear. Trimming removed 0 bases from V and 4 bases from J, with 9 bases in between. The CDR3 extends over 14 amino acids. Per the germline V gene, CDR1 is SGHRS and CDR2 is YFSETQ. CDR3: CASSLEGPPDTQYF. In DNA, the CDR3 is TGCGCCAGCAGCTTGGAAGGGCCCCCAGATACGCAGTATTTT.

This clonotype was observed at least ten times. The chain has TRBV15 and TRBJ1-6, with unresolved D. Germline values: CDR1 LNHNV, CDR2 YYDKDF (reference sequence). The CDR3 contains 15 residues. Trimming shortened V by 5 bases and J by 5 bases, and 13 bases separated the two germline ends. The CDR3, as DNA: TGTGCCACCAGCGATGTCCTGACTAATAATTCACCCCTCCACTTT. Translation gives CATSDVLTNNSPLHF.

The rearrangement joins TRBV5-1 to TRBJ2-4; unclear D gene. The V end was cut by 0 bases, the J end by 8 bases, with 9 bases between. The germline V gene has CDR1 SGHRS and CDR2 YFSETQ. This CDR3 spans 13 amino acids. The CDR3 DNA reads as TGCGCCAGCAGCTTGGGGACGTCGGACATTCAGTACTTC. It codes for CASSLGTSDIQYF.

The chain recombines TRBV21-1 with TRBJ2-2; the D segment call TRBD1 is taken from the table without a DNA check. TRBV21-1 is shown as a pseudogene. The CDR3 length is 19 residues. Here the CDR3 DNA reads TGTGCCAGCAGCAAAGAGAGGGACAGGGGCCTAACGAACACCGGGGAGCTGTTTTTT. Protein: CASSKERDRGLTNTGELFF.

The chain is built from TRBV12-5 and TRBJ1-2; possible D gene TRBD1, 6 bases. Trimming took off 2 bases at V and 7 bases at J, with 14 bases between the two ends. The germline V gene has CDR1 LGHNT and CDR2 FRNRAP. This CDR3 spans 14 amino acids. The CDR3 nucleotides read TGTGCTAGTGGTTTGATGACAGGTTCAAGTGGCTACACCTTC. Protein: CASGLMTGSSGYTF.

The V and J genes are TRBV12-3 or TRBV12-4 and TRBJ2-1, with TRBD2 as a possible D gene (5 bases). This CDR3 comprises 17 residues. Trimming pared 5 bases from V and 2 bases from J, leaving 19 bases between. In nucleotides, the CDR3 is TGTGCCAGCAGTCCCCGGCCCGGGAAGGTCGCCTACAATGAGCAGTTCTTC. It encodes CASSPRPGKVAYNEQFF.

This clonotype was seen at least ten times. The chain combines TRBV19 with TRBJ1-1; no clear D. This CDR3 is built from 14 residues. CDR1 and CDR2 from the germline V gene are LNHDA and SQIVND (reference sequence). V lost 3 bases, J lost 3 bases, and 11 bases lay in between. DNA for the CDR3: TGTGCCAGTAGTATTAAAGAGTGGGACACTGAAGCTTTCTTT. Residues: CASSIKEWDTEAFF. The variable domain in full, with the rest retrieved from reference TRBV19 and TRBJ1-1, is DGGITQSPKYLFRKEGQNVTLSCEQNLNHDAMYWYRQDPGQGLRLIYYSQIVNDFQKGDIAEGYSVSREKKESFPLTVTSAQKNPTAFYLCASSIKEWDTEAFFGQGTRLTVV.

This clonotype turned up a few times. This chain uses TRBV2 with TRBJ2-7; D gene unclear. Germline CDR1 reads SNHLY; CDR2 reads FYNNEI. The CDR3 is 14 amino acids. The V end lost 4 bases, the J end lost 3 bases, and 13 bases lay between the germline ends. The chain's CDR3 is CASSVYGDGYEQYF. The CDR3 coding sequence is TGTGCCAGCAGTGTATATGGAGATGGCTACGAGCAGTACTTC. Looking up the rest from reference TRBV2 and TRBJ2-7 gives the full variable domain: EPEVTQTPSHQVTQMGQEVILRCVPISNHLYFYWYRQILGQKVEFLVSFYNNEISEKSEIFDDQFSVERPDGSNFTLKIRSTKLEDSAMYFCASSVYGDGYEQYFGPGTRLTVT.

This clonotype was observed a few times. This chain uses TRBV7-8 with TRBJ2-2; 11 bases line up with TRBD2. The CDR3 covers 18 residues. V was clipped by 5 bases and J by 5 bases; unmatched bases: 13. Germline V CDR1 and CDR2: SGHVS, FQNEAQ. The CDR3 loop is CASSLMGTSGGFTGELFF. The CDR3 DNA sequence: TGTGCCAGCAGCCTGATGGGAACTAGCGGGGGATTTACCGGGGAGCTGTTTTTT.

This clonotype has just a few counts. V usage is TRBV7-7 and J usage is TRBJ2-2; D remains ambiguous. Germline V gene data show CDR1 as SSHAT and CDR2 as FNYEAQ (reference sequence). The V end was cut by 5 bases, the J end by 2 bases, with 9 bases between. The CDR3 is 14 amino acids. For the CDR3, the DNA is TGTGCCAGCAGCCATATTGATAACACCGGGGAGCTGTTTTTT. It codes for CASSHIDNTGELFF.

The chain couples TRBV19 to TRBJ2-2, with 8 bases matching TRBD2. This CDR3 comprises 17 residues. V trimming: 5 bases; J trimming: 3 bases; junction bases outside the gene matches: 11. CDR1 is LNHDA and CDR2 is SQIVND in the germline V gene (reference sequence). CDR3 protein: CASSPALADEDTGELFF. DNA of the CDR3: TGTGCCAGTAGTCCAGCACTAGCGGATGAGGACACCGGGGAGCTGTTTTTT.

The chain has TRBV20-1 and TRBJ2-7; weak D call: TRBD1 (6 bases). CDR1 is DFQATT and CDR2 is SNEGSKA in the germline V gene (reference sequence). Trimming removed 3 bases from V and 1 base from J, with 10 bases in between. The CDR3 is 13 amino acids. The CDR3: CSARGRGSYEQYF. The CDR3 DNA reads TGCAGTGCTAGGGGCAGGGGATCCTACGAGCAGTACTTC.

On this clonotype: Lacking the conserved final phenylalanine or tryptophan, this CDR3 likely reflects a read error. CDR3 amino acids: CASASGTEAFL. CDR3 DNA sequence: TGTGCCAGCGCCTCGGGAACTGAAGCTTTCTTG. V usage is TRBV12-3 or TRBV12-4 and J usage is TRBJ1-1; D gene unclear. V shed 8 bases and J shed 5 bases, with 9 bases lying between them. The CDR3 covers 11 residues.

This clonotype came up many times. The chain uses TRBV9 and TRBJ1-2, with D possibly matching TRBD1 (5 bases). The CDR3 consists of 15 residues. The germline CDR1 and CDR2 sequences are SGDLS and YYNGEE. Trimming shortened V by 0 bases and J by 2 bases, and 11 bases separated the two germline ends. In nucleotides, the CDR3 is TGTGCCAGCAGCGTAGCCGGGACTCCAAACTATGGCTACACCTTC. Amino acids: CASSVAGTPNYGYTF.

CDR3 residues: CATEDGNYEQYF. The CDR3 bases are TGTGCCACCGAGGACGGAAACTACGAGCAGTACTTC. This chain links TRBV10-3 with TRBJ2-7; the D is unclear. This CDR3 has 12 amino acids. The ends were cut back, 10 bases at V and 3 bases at J, with 13 bases in the middle. In germline, CDR1 is ENHRY, CDR2 SYGVKD.

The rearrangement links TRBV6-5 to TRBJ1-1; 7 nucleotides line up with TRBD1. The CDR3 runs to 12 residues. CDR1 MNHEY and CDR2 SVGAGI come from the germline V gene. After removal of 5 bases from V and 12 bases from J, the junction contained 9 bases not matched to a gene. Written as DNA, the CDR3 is TGTGCCAGCAGTCCCCCGACAGGGTGGACTTTCTTT. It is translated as CASSPPTGWTFF.

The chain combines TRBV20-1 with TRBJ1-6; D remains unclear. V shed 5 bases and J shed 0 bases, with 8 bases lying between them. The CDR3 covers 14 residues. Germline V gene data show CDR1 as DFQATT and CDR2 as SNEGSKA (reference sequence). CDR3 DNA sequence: TGCAGTGCTCAGGAAAGCTCCTATAATTCACCCCTCCACTTT. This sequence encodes CSAQESSYNSPLHF.

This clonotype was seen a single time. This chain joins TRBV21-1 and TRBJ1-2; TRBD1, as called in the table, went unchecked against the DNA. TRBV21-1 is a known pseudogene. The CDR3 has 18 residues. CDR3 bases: TGTGCCAGCAGCCCTGCCGGAACAGGGTTCATAATCTATTATGGCTACACCTTC. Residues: CASSPAGTGFIIYYGYTF.

The CDR3 DNA reads as TGTGCCATCAGGTCAGCCGGACAGGGGACGGCAGATACGCAGTATTTT. It translates to CAIRSAGQGTADTQYF. The V and J genes are TRBV10-3 and TRBJ2-3, with 9 positions matching TRBD1. V was clipped by 6 bases and J by 4 bases; unmatched bases: 11. This CDR3 contains 16 residues. CDR1 and CDR2 from the germline V gene are ENHRY and SYGVKD.

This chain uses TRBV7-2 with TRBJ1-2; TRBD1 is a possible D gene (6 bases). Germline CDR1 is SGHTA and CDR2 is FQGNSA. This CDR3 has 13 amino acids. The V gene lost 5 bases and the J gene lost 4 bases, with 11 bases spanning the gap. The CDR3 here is CASSGGAFYGYTF. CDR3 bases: TGTGCCAGCAGCGGGGGGGCCTTCTATGGCTACACCTTC.

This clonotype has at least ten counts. The CDR3: CASSSILRDRPGRAAFF. CDR3 nucleotides: TGTGCCAGCAGTTCAATTCTCCGGGACAGGCCTGGAAGGGCTGCTTTCTTT. The V gene is TRBV12-3 or TRBV12-4, the J gene TRBJ1-1; 8 bases are a match to TRBD1. V dropped 4 bases and J dropped 11; count of bases not matched to a gene: 21. CDR3 length: 17 residues.

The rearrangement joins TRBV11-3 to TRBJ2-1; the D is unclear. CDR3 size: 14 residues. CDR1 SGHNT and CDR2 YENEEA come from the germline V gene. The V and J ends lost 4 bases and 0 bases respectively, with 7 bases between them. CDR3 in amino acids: CASSSRSSYNEQFF. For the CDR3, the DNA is TGTGCCAGCAGCTCCCGAAGCTCCTACAATGAGCAGTTCTTC. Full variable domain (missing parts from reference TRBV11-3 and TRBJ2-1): EAGVVQSPRYKIIEKKQPVAFWCNPISGHNTLYWYLQNLGQGPELLIRYENEEAVDDSQLPKDRFSAERLKGVDSTLKIQPAELGDSAVYLCASSSRSSYNEQFFGPGTRLTVL.

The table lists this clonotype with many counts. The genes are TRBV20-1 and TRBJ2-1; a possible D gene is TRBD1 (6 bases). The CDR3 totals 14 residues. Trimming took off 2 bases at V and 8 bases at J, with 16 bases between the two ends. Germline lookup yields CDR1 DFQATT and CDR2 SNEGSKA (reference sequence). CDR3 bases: TGCAGTGCTAGAACAGGGTTACGGGCCGATGAGCAGTTCTTC. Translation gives CSARTGLRADEQFF.